A selection of T cell receptor beta chains follows, all from one sample in a study of blood T cells in healthy people across ages. TCRdb re-analysed the 5' RACE reads in MiXCR, keeping a single row per CDR3 protein. The table records hundreds of thousands of distinct CDR3 sequences, about 59% of them present only once. The sequenced material came from blood. All receptors come from a young man in good health. Both conserved end residues are part of each CDR3. Fields, in order: J gene, V gene, D gene, clone size, CDR3 length, CDR3 DNA, CDR3 protein. The D gene is left open where the match is weak. Size tells how often a clone was seen (once, few, many) or the class of an expanded clone, and some rows leave it out.

J gene: TRBJ1-5; V gene: TRBV6-2/TRBV6-3; D gene: .; clone size: .; CDR3 length: 14; CDR3 DNA: TGTGCCATCAGGGACGGAAATAGCAATCAGCCCCAGCATTTT; CDR3 protein: CAIRDGNSNQPQHF
J gene: TRBJ2-1; V gene: TRBV4-3; D gene: TRBD2; clone size: few; CDR3 length: 17; CDR3 DNA: TGCGCCAGCAGCCAAAGTTCTAGCGGGGGGGCTCCCGATGAGCAGTTCTTC; CDR3 protein: CASSQSSSGGAPDEQFF
J gene: TRBJ2-3; V gene: TRBV6-5; D gene: .; clone size: .; CDR3 length: 14; CDR3 DNA: TGTGCCAGCAGTTACAGGGCCCGGCCAGATACGCAGTATTTT; CDR3 protein: CASSYRARPDTQYF
J gene: TRBJ2-3; V gene: TRBV7-2; D gene: TRBD2; clone size: .; CDR3 length: 17; CDR3 DNA: TGTGCCAGCACCACGGGGGGGCTAGCGGGGCTTGCAGATACGCAGTATTTT; CDR3 protein: CASTTGGLAGLADTQYF
J gene: TRBJ2-7; V gene: TRBV29-1; D gene: .; clone size: .; CDR3 length: 12; CDR3 DNA: TGCAGCGTTGAGGGCCCATCCTACGAGCAGTACTTC; CDR3 protein: CSVEGPSYEQYF
J gene: TRBJ1-1; V gene: TRBV7-2; D gene: .; clone size: .; CDR3 length: 12; CDR3 DNA: TGTGCCAGCAGGAGATCTAGATATGGAGCTTTCTTT; CDR3 protein: CASRRSRYGAFF
J gene: TRBJ1-1; V gene: TRBV3-1; D gene: .; clone size: .; CDR3 length: 14; CDR3 DNA: TGTGCCAGCAGCCAAGCCCTCCAGAACACTGAAGCTTTCTTT; CDR3 protein: CASSQALQNTEAFF
J gene: TRBJ2-3; V gene: TRBV4-2; D gene: TRBD2; clone size: .; CDR3 length: 15; CDR3 DNA: TGTGCCAGCAGCCAAGTCCGGGGGGGAAGAGATACGCAGTATTTT; CDR3 protein: CASSQVRGGRDTQYF
J gene: TRBJ2-2; V gene: TRBV4-3; D gene: TRBD2; clone size: .; CDR3 length: 16; CDR3 DNA: TGCGCCAGCAGCCAGGGACTACGACAGAACACCGGGGAGCTGTTTTTT; CDR3 protein: CASSQGLRQNTGELFF
J gene: TRBJ2-7; V gene: TRBV3-1; D gene: TRBD2; clone size: .; CDR3 length: 11; CDR3 DNA: TGTGCCAGCTCCCAGCGGGGCGAGCAGTACTTC; CDR3 protein: CASSQRGEQYF
J gene: TRBJ1-6; V gene: TRBV7-2; D gene: .; clone size: .; CDR3 length: 15; CDR3 DNA: TGTGCCAGCAGCAAAATCCGGGACCAGAATTCACCCCTCCACTTT; CDR3 protein: CASSKIRDQNSPLHF
J gene: TRBJ2-5; V gene: TRBV9; D gene: .; clone size: .; CDR3 length: 14; CDR3 DNA: TGTGCCAGCAGCGTAGCGGCAGGGGAAGAGACCCAGTACTTC; CDR3 protein: CASSVAAGEETQYF
J gene: TRBJ2-5; V gene: TRBV20-1; D gene: TRBD2; clone size: few; CDR3 length: 19; CDR3 DNA: TGCAGTGCTAGAGATCTTTTCTTGACTAGCGGGGGGGCAGGAGAGACCCAGTACTTC; CDR3 protein: CSARDLFLTSGGAGETQYF
J gene: TRBJ1-4; V gene: TRBV11-2; D gene: .; clone size: .; CDR3 length: 16; CDR3 DNA: TGTGCCAGCAGCTTCCCCGGTGGGGGTTTAAATGAAAAACTGTTTTTT; CDR3 protein: CASSFPGGGLNEKLFF
J gene: TRBJ1-2; V gene: TRBV4-3; D gene: TRBD1; clone size: .; CDR3 length: 15; CDR3 DNA: TGCGCCAGCAGCCAAGATAAAACAGGGGTCTATGGCTACACCTTC; CDR3 protein: CASSQDKTGVYGYTF
J gene: TRBJ2-5; V gene: TRBV28; D gene: .; clone size: .; CDR3 length: 13; CDR3 DNA: TGTGCCAGCAGTTTGATCGGGTTCAAGACCCAGTACTTC; CDR3 protein: CASSLIGFKTQYF
J gene: TRBJ2-3; V gene: TRBV4-3; D gene: TRBD2; clone size: .; CDR3 length: 15; CDR3 DNA: TGCGCCAGCAGCCAAGATGGGGGGGAAACAGATACGCAGTATTTT; CDR3 protein: CASSQDGGETDTQYF
J gene: TRBJ2-5; V gene: TRBV10-3; D gene: TRBD2; clone size: few; CDR3 length: 17; CDR3 DNA: TGTGCCATCAGTGAGCCTATTATAGCGGGGGGCTCAAGTGAGCAGTACTTC; CDR3 protein: CAISEPIIAGGSSEQYF
J gene: TRBJ2-3; V gene: TRBV29-1; D gene: .; clone size: .; CDR3 length: 11; CDR3 DNA: TGCAGCGGTGACCGGGGAGATACGCAGTATTTT; CDR3 protein: CSGDRGDTQYF
J gene: TRBJ2-7; V gene: TRBV5-1; D gene: .; clone size: .; CDR3 length: 16; CDR3 DNA: TGCGCCAGCAGCCCGGGCGGGCATTCTTATACCTACGAGCAGTACTTC; CDR3 protein: CASSPGGHSYTYEQYF
J gene: TRBJ2-5; V gene: TRBV2; D gene: TRBD2; clone size: .; CDR3 length: 13; CDR3 DNA: TGTGCCAGCAGTGAGATTCTAGCGGGGGAGATGTACTTC; CDR3 protein: CASSEILAGEMYF
J gene: TRBJ2-5; V gene: TRBV28; D gene: .; clone size: .; CDR3 length: 13; CDR3 DNA: TGTGCCAGCAGGCGGGACACCGAAGAGACCCAGTACTTC; CDR3 protein: CASRRDTEETQYF
J gene: TRBJ2-1; V gene: TRBV20-1; D gene: .; clone size: few; CDR3 length: 14; CDR3 DNA: TGCAGTGCTAGAGATGCCCGGTCCGCAAATGAGCAGTTCTTC; CDR3 protein: CSARDARSANEQFF
J gene: TRBJ1-5; V gene: TRBV20-1; D gene: .; clone size: .; CDR3 length: 17; CDR3 DNA: TGCAGTGCTAGAGATCCTAACCATCGACAGGAGCCGACGCCCCAGCATTTT; CDR3 protein: CSARDPNHRQEPTPQHF
J gene: TRBJ2-7; V gene: TRBV12-3/TRBV12-4; D gene: TRBD2; clone size: .; CDR3 length: 17; CDR3 DNA: TGTGCCAGCAGTTTCCCTCGGGGGGGTAAATCACCCTACGAGCAGTACTTC; CDR3 protein: CASSFPRGGKSPYEQYF
J gene: TRBJ2-7; V gene: TRBV7-7; D gene: .; clone size: few; CDR3 length: 13; CDR3 DNA: TGTGCTAGCAGCTTAGCGGTTGGGAACGAGCAGTACTTC; CDR3 protein: CASSLAVGNEQYF
J gene: TRBJ2-5; V gene: TRBV20-1; D gene: .; clone size: few; CDR3 length: 12; CDR3 DNA: TGCAGTGCACGAGCGGATTCTGAGACCCAGTACTTC; CDR3 protein: CSARADSETQYF
J gene: TRBJ2-1; V gene: TRBV20-1; D gene: TRBD1; clone size: .; CDR3 length: 14; CDR3 DNA: TGCAGTGCTAGACTACAGGGGGCCTACAATGAGCAGTTCTTC; CDR3 protein: CSARLQGAYNEQFF
J gene: TRBJ2-7; V gene: TRBV4-3; D gene: .; clone size: .; CDR3 length: 14; CDR3 DNA: TGCGCCAGCAGCCGGGTGCTTGGCTCCGACGAGCAGTACTTC; CDR3 protein: CASSRVLGSDEQYF
J gene: TRBJ2-1; V gene: TRBV5-1; D gene: .; clone size: .; CDR3 length: 14; CDR3 DNA: TGCGCCAGCAGCCTTGGCCATTTGAACGGTGAGCAGTTCTTC; CDR3 protein: CASSLGHLNGEQFF
J gene: TRBJ2-1; V gene: TRBV10-2; D gene: .; clone size: .; CDR3 length: 15; CDR3 DNA: TGCGCCAGTGGGGTATGGGAGAGCTCCTACAATGAGCAGTTCTTC; CDR3 protein: CASGVWESSYNEQFF
J gene: TRBJ2-7; V gene: TRBV6-2/TRBV6-3; D gene: .; clone size: .; CDR3 length: 13; CDR3 DNA: TGTGCCAGGAGAGGGGGAAGCTCCTACGAGCAGTACTTC; CDR3 protein: CARRGGSSYEQYF
J gene: TRBJ1-5; V gene: TRBV6-2/TRBV6-3; D gene: .; clone size: .; CDR3 length: 16; CDR3 DNA: TGTGCCAGCAGTTCCACGGCGGGTGGGACCAGTCAGCCCCGGCATTTT; CDR3 protein: CASSSTAGGTSQPRHF
J gene: TRBJ2-7; V gene: TRBV5-1; D gene: TRBD2; clone size: .; CDR3 length: 15; CDR3 DNA: TGCGCCAGCAGCTCGGGACTAGCCATCGCCTACGAGCAGTACTTC; CDR3 protein: CASSSGLAIAYEQYF
J gene: TRBJ2-2; V gene: TRBV9; D gene: .; clone size: .; CDR3 length: 14; CDR3 DNA: TGTGCCAGCAGCCCGCAGGAGAACACCGGGGAGCTGTTTTTT; CDR3 protein: CASSPQENTGELFF
J gene: TRBJ2-1; V gene: TRBV4-3; D gene: .; clone size: many; CDR3 length: 16; CDR3 DNA: TGCGCCAGCAGCCAAGCGGGACAAACGGACTGCAATGAGCAGTTCTTC; CDR3 protein: CASSQAGQTDCNEQFF
J gene: TRBJ2-7; V gene: TRBV7-2; D gene: .; clone size: .; CDR3 length: 16; CDR3 DNA: TGTGCCAGCAGCTTAGTGGGGGCTGGGACGGCCAACGAGCAGTACTTC; CDR3 protein: CASSLVGAGTANEQYF
J gene: TRBJ1-2; V gene: TRBV6-2/TRBV6-3; D gene: .; clone size: .; CDR3 length: 14; CDR3 DNA: TGTGCCAGCAGTTATCGCAGGGGATACTATGGCTACACCTTC; CDR3 protein: CASSYRRGYYGYTF
J gene: TRBJ1-2; V gene: TRBV20-1; D gene: .; clone size: .; CDR3 length: 11; CDR3 DNA: TGCAGTGCTAAGAGAGAGTATGGCTACACCTTC; CDR3 protein: CSAKREYGYTF
J gene: TRBJ1-5; V gene: TRBV4-2; D gene: .; clone size: once; CDR3 length: 15; CDR3 DNA: TGTGCCAGCAGCCGATTAGGACAAGATAATCAGCCCCAGCATTTT; CDR3 protein: CASSRLGQDNQPQHF
J gene: TRBJ2-5; V gene: TRBV7-2; D gene: .; clone size: .; CDR3 length: 14; CDR3 DNA: TGTGCCAGCAGCTTAAACAGGGGAGGAGAGACCCAGTACTTC; CDR3 protein: CASSLNRGGETQYF
J gene: TRBJ2-1; V gene: TRBV12-3/TRBV12-4; D gene: TRBD1; clone size: .; CDR3 length: 14; CDR3 DNA: TGTGCCAGCAGGGACGGGACAGCTTACAATGAGCAGTTCTTC; CDR3 protein: CASRDGTAYNEQFF
J gene: TRBJ2-1; V gene: TRBV5-1; D gene: .; clone size: many; CDR3 length: 14; CDR3 DNA: TGCGCCAGCAGCTTGACTAGTGTGTCCGATGAGCAGTTCTTC; CDR3 protein: CASSLTSVSDEQFF
J gene: TRBJ2-7; V gene: TRBV25-1; D gene: .; clone size: few; CDR3 length: 14; CDR3 DNA: TGTGCCAGCAGTGAAAACAGGGAACCCTACGAGCAGTACTTC; CDR3 protein: CASSENREPYEQYF
J gene: TRBJ2-7; V gene: TRBV12-3/TRBV12-4; D gene: .; clone size: .; CDR3 length: 12; CDR3 DNA: TGTGCCAGCAGCCAATTAGCCTACGAGCAGTACTTC; CDR3 protein: CASSQLAYEQYF
J gene: TRBJ2-5; V gene: TRBV2; D gene: .; clone size: .; CDR3 length: 14; CDR3 DNA: TGTGCCAGCAGTACGACAAGCGATCAAGAGACCCAGTACTTC; CDR3 protein: CASSTTSDQETQYF
J gene: TRBJ2-1; V gene: TRBV6-1; D gene: .; clone size: few; CDR3 length: 11; CDR3 DNA: TGTGCCAGCAGTGAAGTTAGGGAGCAGTTCTTC; CDR3 protein: CASSEVREQFF
J gene: TRBJ2-3; V gene: TRBV6-1; D gene: TRBD1; clone size: .; CDR3 length: 14; CDR3 DNA: TGTGCCAGCAGGGACAGGGATTACTTGGATACGCAGTATTTT; CDR3 protein: CASRDRDYLDTQYF
J gene: TRBJ2-4; V gene: TRBV20-1; D gene: TRBD2; clone size: few; CDR3 length: 13; CDR3 DNA: TGCAGTGCGAAGGGAGGGGTAGCGGACATTCAGTACTTC; CDR3 protein: CSAKGGVADIQYF
J gene: TRBJ2-6; V gene: TRBV4-2; D gene: .; clone size: few; CDR3 length: 16; CDR3 DNA: TGTGCCAGCAGCCAAGAGGGAAGCGGTGGGGCCAACGTCCTGACTTTC; CDR3 protein: CASSQEGSGGANVLTF
J gene: TRBJ2-7; V gene: TRBV7-2; D gene: .; clone size: .; CDR3 length: 14; CDR3 DNA: TGTGCCAGCAGCTTAGTCGAGACAGGTATAGAGCAGTACTTC; CDR3 protein: CASSLVETGIEQYF
J gene: TRBJ2-1; V gene: TRBV14; D gene: TRBD1; clone size: .; CDR3 length: 14; CDR3 DNA: TGTGCCAGCAGCCAAGTCACAGGGGTCAATGAGCAGTTCTTC; CDR3 protein: CASSQVTGVNEQFF
J gene: TRBJ2-1; V gene: TRBV20-1; D gene: TRBD2; clone size: few; CDR3 length: 18; CDR3 DNA: TGCAGTGCTAGAGATCGAGCTAGCGGGGGACGATCCTACAATGAGCAGTTCTTC; CDR3 protein: CSARDRASGGRSYNEQFF
J gene: TRBJ2-3; V gene: TRBV6-5; D gene: .; clone size: once; CDR3 length: 11; CDR3 DNA: TGTGCCAGCCGGACGGCAGATACGCAGTATTTT; CDR3 protein: CASRTADTQYF
J gene: TRBJ1-5; V gene: TRBV20-1; D gene: .; clone size: few; CDR3 length: 15; CDR3 DNA: TGCAGTGCAACACAGGGATTTCGCAGCAATCAGCCCCAGCATTTT; CDR3 protein: CSATQGFRSNQPQHF
J gene: TRBJ2-3; V gene: TRBV2; D gene: .; clone size: .; CDR3 length: 16; CDR3 DNA: TGTGCCAGCAGTGTCCAAGGAGAGCAAAGAACAGATACGCAGTATTTT; CDR3 protein: CASSVQGEQRTDTQYF